The 18 T cell receptor beta chains below all came from one sample that was sequenced in a study of cytomegalovirus exposure and HLA in healthy donors. PCR primers comprised 60 Vbeta and 13 Jbeta primers. Profiling relied on immunoSEQ multiplex PCR, and the TCRdb table lists in-frame clones only, not all of them. The sample has 130,000 or so clones, more than 70% seen once. Sequencing was performed on PBMCs. The receptors shown here come from a middle-aged man in good health and CMV-seronegative.

J is TRBJ1-1 and V is TRBV7-9; 7 nucleotides agree with TRBD1. Germline V CDR1 and CDR2: SEHNR, FQNEAQ (reference sequence). The CDR3 spans 14 residues. V shed 6 bases, J shed 1 base, and the junction held 5 bases outside the gene matches. CDR3 DNA: TGTGCCAGCAGAAGGGACAGCCAGAACACTGAAGCTTTCTTT. Its protein product is CASRRDSQNTEAFF.

With respect to this clone: An end of the junction does not agree with germline; a read error may underlie this. The V and J genes are TRBV6-4 and TRBJ2-2; possibly TRBD1 for D (6 bases). This CDR3 is built from 14 residues. From germline, CDR1 is MRHNA and CDR2 SNTAGT. For the CDR3, the DNA is TGTGCCAGCGGTGAACGGACAGACACCGGGGAGCTGTTTTTT. Its translation: CASGERTDTGELFF.

The chain carries TRBV7-3 and TRBJ1-5; 9 bases align to TRBD1. The CDR3 is made up of 16 amino acids. Trimming took 3 bases from V and 6 from J; bases not matched to a gene: 9. From germline, CDR1 is SGHTA and CDR2 FQGTGA. CDR3 sequence: CASSFPNRGRRQPQHF. CDR3 nucleotides: TGTGCCAGCAGCTTCCCAAACAGGGGGCGGCGTCAGCCCCAGCATTTT.

The chain combines TRBV29-1 with TRBJ2-2; possibly TRBD2 for D (6 bases). Germline CDR1 is SQVTM and CDR2 is ANQGSEA. V lost 2 bases and J 4 bases, leaving 20 bases between the germline ends. The CDR3 runs to 17 residues. The CDR3 region has the DNA TGCAGCGTTGAATTGGGGGGTCTGATGGGGTCCACCGGGGAGCTGTTTTTT. It yields the protein CSVELGGLMGSTGELFF.

The chain recombines TRBV25-1 with TRBJ1-3, with D possibly matching TRBD1 (5 bases). V dropped 5 bases and J dropped 9 bases, with 11 bases sitting between them. CDR1 and CDR2 (germline): MGHDK, SYGVNS. CDR3 length: 12 residues. Here the CDR3 DNA reads TGTGCCAGCAGTTACCGGGGGGGCACCATATATTTT. As protein: CASSYRGGTIYF. The entire variable domain, with the rest obtained from reference TRBV25-1 and TRBJ1-3, is as follows: EADIYQTPRYLVIGTGKKITLECSQTMGHDKMYWYQQDPGMELHLIHYSYGVNSTEKGDLSSESTVSRIRTEHFPLTLESARPSHTSQYLCASSYRGGTIYFGEGSWLTVV.

The rearrangement uses TRBV6-1 and TRBJ1-5; perhaps TRBD1 as D (6 bases). With 6 bases removed from V and 0 bases from J, the gap between germline ends came to 12 bases. The CDR3 spans 15 residues. Germline-derived CDR1 and CDR2 are MNHNS and SASEGT. This CDR3 reads CASSARDISNQPQHF. In DNA, the CDR3 is TGTGCCAGCAGCGCCCGGGACATTAGCAATCAGCCCCAGCATTTT.

The chain links TRBV5-6 to TRBJ1-6; tentative D call: TRBD1 (5 bases). Trimming removed 4 bases at V and 14 bases at J, with 16 bases between. The CDR3 consists of 13 residues. The germline gives CDR1 SGHDT, CDR2 YYEEEE. The CDR3 spells CASSPLSGRALHF. The CDR3 region has the DNA TGTGCCAGCAGCCCACTGTCAGGGAGGGCCCTCCACTTT.

This clone was seen a handful of times. The identical CDR3 is also encoded by other nucleotide sequences in the sample. The genes are TRBV5-4 and TRBJ1-1, with a possible D match to TRBD1 (5 bases). The V end was cut by 4 bases, the J end by 2 bases, with 9 bases between. This CDR3 spans 13 amino acids. CDR1 SGHNT and CDR2 YYREEE come from the germline V gene (reference sequence). The CDR3 DNA is TGTGCCAGCAGCCTAGACAGAAACACTGAAGCTTTCTTT. Its translation: CASSLDRNTEAFF.

DNA of the CDR3: TGCGCCAGCAGCTCAGGCCGGAGCGGGGGGGCGACAGATACGCAGTATTTT. This codes for CASSSGRSGGATDTQYF. The rearrangement links TRBV5-1 to TRBJ2-3; 10 bases fit TRBD2. Per the germline V gene, CDR1 is SGHRS and CDR2 is YFSETQ. V dropped 3 bases and J dropped 3; count of bases not matched to a gene: 10. The CDR3 length is 17 residues.

V usage is TRBV4-1 and J usage is TRBJ1-4; possibly TRBD1 for D (5 bases). Germline assignment: CDR1 MGHRA and CDR2 YSYEKL. This CDR3 comprises 15 residues. Between the trimmed V and J ends, which lost 4 bases and 2 bases, there was a span of 11 bases. This CDR3 is CASSLYGTTNEKLFF. In nucleotides, the CDR3 is TGCGCCAGCAGCCTTTACGGGACTACTAATGAAAAACTGTTTTTT.

The V call is TRBV7-3, the J call TRBJ2-1, with 12 nucleotides matching TRBD2. Germline V CDR1 and CDR2: SGHTA, FQGTGA. This CDR3 has 15 amino acids. V trimming: 6 bases; J trimming: 8 bases; junction bases outside the gene matches: 8. The CDR3 bases are TGTGCCAGCAGTTTGACTAGCGGGGGAGGGGATGAGCAGTTCTTC. It encodes CASSLTSGGGDEQFF.

J is TRBJ1-2 and V is TRBV10-3, with TRBD1 as a possible D gene (6 bases). CDR1 ENHRY and CDR2 SYGVKD come from the germline V gene. This CDR3 is built from 14 residues. V was clipped by 2 bases and J by 2 bases, with 9 bases between them. The CDR3 region has the DNA TGTGCCATCAGTGAGACAGGGACGAACTATGGCTACACCTTC. It specifies CAISETGTNYGYTF.

V is TRBV7-9 and J is TRBJ1-5; D remains ambiguous. Trimming removed 1 base at V and 0 bases at J, with 19 bases between. Germline V gene lookup returns CDR1 SEHNR and CDR2 FQNEAQ (reference sequence). This CDR3 has 19 amino acids. The DNA of the CDR3 is TGTGCCAGCAGCTTAGAGGTACGTGCGGGGTACTATAGCAATCAGCCCCAGCATTTT. Translation gives CASSLEVRAGYYSNQPQHF.

The chain couples TRBV6-6 to TRBJ2-5; no clear D gene. The CDR3 is 14 residues long. Deletions cut 5 bases from V and 2 bases from J, with 12 bases between. Per germline, CDR1 MNHNY and CDR2 SVGAGI (reference sequence). CDR3 region: CASSHYEAQETQYF. The CDR3 DNA reads as TGTGCCAGCAGTCACTATGAGGCACAAGAGACCCAGTACTTC.

This clone appeared a few times. The rearrangement uses TRBV6-5 and TRBJ1-6; possible D gene TRBD1, 5 bases. Germline CDR1 reads MNHEY; CDR2 reads SVGAGI. The V and J ends lost 2 bases and 4 bases respectively, with 6 bases between them. The CDR3 has 14 residues. CDR3 DNA sequence: TGTGCCAGCAGTTACGCAGGGTATAATTCACCCCTCCACTTT. It specifies CASSYAGYNSPLHF.

The chain employs TRBV11-2 and TRBJ1-4; unclear D gene. Per the germline V gene, CDR1 is SGHAT and CDR2 is FQNNGV. The CDR3 sequence is 15 residues long. V lost 3 bases and J 8 bases, leaving 16 bases between the germline ends. The CDR3 sequence: CASSFMGIPSEKLFF. CDR3 DNA: TGTGCCAGCAGCTTCATGGGGATCCCTAGCGAAAAACTGTTTTTT.

This chain connects TRBV9 to TRBJ1-2; D is perhaps TRBD1 (5 bases). V shed 4 bases and J shed 6 bases, with 10 bases lying between them. CDR1 and CDR2 (germline): SGDLS, YYNGEE. The CDR3 is 12 amino acids. In DNA, the CDR3 is TGTGCCAGCAGCCCACCGGGGGATGGCTACACCTTC. Its translation is CASSPPGDGYTF. The full variable domain, with the rest looked up from reference TRBV9 and TRBJ1-2, is DSGVTQTPKHLITATGQRVTLRCSPRSGDLSVYWYQQSLDQGLQFLIQYYNGEERAKGNILERFSAQQFPDLHSELNLSSLELGDSALYFCASSPPGDGYTFGSGTRLTVV.

This clone was recorded a few times. V is TRBV5-1 and J is TRBJ1-5, with TRBD1 matching 8 bases. J lost 2 bases, V lost 4 bases, and 5 bases had no gene match. The germline V gene encodes CDR1 SGHRS and CDR2 YFSETQ. This CDR3 region has 15 residues. Here the CDR3 DNA reads TGCGCCAGCAGCATAGACAGGGGTGGCAATCAGCCCCAGCATTTT. This codes for CASSIDRGGNQPQHF.